This T cell receptor (beta chain) was identified in a study of T cell responses to AZD1222 COVID-19 vaccine. Produced via immunoSEQ multiplex PCR; TCRdb's table is partial and in-frame only. Of approximately 120,000 clones in the sample, around 92% were seen once. V lost 8 bases to trimming and J lost 6 bases; unmatched junction nucleotides: 9. This CDR3 has 13 amino acids. Per germline, CDR1 ENHRY and CDR2 SYGVKD. The TCR was taken from an adult in good health. The V and J genes are TRBV10-3 and TRBJ2-5; TRBD2 agrees at 7 bases. The sample consisted of peripheral blood, taken on day 0 of AZD1222 vaccination. The chain's CDR3 is CAIQGGPGKTQYF. The CDR3 nucleotides read TGTGCCATCCAGGGAGGGCCTGGGAAGACCCAGTACTTC.